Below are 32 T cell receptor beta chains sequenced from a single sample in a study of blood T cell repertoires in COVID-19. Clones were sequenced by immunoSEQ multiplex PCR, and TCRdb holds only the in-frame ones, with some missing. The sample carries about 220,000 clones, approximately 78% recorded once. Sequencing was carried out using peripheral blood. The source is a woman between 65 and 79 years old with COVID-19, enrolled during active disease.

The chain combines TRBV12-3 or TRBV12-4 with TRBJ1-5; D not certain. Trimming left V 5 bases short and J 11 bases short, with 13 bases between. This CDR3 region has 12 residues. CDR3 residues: CASSALRLAQHF. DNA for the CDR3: TGTGCCAGCAGTGCACTACGTCTGGCCCAGCATTTT.

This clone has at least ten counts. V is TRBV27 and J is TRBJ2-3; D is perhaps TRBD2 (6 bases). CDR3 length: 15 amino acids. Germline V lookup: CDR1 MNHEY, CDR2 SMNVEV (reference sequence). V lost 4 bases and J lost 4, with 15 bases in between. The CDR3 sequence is CASSSPPSGADTQYF. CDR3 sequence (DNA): TGTGCCAGCAGTTCCCCTCCCTCGGGGGCAGATACGCAGTATTTT.

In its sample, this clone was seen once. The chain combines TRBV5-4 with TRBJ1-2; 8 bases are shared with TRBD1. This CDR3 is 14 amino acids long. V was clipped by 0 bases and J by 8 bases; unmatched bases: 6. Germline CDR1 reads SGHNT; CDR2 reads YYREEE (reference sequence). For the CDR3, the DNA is TGTGCCAGCAGCTTGGATCAGGGGGCTAGAGGCTACACCTTC. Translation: CASSLDQGARGYTF.

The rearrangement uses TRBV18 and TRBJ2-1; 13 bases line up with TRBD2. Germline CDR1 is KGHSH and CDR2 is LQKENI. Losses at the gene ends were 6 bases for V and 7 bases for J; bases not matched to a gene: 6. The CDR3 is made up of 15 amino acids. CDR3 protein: CASSVGLAGLNEQFF. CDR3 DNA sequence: TGTGCCAGCTCGGTGGGACTAGCGGGATTAAATGAGCAGTTCTTC.

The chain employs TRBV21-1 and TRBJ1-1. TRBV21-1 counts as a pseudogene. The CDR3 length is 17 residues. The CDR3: CASSKVGKLLTNTEAFF. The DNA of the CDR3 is TGTGCCAGCAGCAAGGTCGGCAAGCTACTAACGAACACTGAAGCTTTCTTT.

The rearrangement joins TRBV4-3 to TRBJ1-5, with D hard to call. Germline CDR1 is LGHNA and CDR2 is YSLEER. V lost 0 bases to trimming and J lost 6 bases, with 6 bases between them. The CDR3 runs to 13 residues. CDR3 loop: CASSQEVGQPQHF. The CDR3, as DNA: TGCGCCAGCAGCCAAGAAGTCGGTCAGCCCCAGCATTTT.

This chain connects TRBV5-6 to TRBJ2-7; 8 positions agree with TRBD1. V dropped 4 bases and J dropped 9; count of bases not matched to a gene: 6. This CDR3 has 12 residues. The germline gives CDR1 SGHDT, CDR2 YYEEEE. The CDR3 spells CASSPDRGGQYF. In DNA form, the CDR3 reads TGTGCCAGCAGCCCAGACAGGGGCGGGCAGTACTTC.

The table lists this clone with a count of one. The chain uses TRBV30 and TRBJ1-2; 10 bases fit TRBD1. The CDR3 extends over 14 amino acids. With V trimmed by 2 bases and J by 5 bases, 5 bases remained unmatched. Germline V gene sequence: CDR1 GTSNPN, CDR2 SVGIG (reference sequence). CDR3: CAWSRDRGDYGYTF. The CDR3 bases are TGTGCCTGGAGTAGGGACAGGGGAGATTATGGCTACACCTTC.

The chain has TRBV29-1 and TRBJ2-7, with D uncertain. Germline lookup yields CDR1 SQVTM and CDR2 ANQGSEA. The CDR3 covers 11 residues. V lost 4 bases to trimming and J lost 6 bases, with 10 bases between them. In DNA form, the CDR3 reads TGCAGCGTTGTCGCAGGATTCGAGCAGTACTTC. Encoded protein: CSVVAGFEQYF.

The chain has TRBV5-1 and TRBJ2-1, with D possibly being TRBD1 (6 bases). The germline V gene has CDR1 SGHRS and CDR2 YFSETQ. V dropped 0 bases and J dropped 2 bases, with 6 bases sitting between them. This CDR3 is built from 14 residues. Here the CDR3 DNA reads TGCGCCAGCAGCTTGGACAGGGCCTACAATGAGCAGTTCTTC. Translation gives CASSLDRAYNEQFF.

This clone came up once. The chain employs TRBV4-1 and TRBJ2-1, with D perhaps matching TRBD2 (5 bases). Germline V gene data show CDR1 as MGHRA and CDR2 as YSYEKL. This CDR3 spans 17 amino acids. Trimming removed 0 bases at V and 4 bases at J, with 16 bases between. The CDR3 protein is CASSQDGGLSPYNEQFF. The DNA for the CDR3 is TGCGCCAGCAGCCAAGACGGCGGACTCTCCCCGTACAATGAGCAGTTCTTC.

The CDR3 DNA reads as TGTGCCAGCAGCCGAAACAAGGGGTACGAGCAGTACTTC. It encodes CASSRNKGYEQYF. This chain connects TRBV6-5 to TRBJ2-7; tentatively, D is TRBD1 (5 bases). V shed 6 bases and J shed 4 bases, with 13 bases lying between them. From germline, CDR1 is MNHEY and CDR2 SVGAGI. The CDR3 sequence is 13 residues long.

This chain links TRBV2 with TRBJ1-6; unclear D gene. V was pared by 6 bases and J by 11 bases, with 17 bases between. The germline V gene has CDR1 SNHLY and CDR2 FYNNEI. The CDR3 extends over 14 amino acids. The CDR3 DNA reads TGTGCCAGCAGAGCGGGCCTGAGTGAAACACCCCTCCACTTT. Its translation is CASRAGLSETPLHF.

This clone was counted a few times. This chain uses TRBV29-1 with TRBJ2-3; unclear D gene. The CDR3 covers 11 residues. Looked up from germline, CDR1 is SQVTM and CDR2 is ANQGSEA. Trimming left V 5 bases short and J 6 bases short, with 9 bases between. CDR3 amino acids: CSVTTLDTQYF. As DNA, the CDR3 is TGCAGCGTTACTACGCTGGATACGCAGTATTTT.

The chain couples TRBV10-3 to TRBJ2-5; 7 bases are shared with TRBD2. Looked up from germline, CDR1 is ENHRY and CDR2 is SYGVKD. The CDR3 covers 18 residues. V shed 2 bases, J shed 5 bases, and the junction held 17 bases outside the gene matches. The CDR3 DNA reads TGTGCCATCAGTGAGAGGGGAGGGGTTCAAGGGAATAGGGAGACCCAGTACTTC. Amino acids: CAISERGGVQGNRETQYF.

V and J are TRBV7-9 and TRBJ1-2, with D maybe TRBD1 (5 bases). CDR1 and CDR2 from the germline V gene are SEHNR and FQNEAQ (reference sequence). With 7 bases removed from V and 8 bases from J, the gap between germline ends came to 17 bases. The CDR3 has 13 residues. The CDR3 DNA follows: TGTGCCAGCAACACGGGGGAGGGCGGGGGCTACACCTTC. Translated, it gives CASNTGEGGGYTF.

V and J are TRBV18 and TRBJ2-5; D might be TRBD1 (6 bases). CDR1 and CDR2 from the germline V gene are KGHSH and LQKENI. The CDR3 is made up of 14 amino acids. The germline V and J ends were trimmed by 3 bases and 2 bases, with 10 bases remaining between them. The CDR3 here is CASSPVTGQETQYF. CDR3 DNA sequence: TGTGCCAGCTCACCGGTGACAGGTCAAGAGACCCAGTACTTC.

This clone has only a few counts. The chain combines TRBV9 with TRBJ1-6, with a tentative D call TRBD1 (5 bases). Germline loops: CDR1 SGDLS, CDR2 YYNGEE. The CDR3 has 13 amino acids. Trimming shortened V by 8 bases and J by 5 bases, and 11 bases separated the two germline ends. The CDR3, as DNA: TGTGCCAGTCAGGGAACCCATAATTCACCCCTCCACTTT. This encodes CASQGTHNSPLHF.

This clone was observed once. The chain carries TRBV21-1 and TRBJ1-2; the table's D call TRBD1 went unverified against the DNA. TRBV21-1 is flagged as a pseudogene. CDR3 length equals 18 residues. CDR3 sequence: CASSQSGTEAQPNYGYTF. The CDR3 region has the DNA TGTGCCAGCAGCCAGTCCGGGACAGAAGCTCAGCCCAACTATGGCTACACCTTC.

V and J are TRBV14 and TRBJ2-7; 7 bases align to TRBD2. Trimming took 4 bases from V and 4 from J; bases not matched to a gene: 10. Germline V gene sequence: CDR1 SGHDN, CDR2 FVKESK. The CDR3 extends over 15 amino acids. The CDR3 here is CASSRFRLGGYEQYF. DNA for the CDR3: TGTGCCAGCAGCCGGTTCAGGCTGGGGGGGTACGAGCAGTACTTC.

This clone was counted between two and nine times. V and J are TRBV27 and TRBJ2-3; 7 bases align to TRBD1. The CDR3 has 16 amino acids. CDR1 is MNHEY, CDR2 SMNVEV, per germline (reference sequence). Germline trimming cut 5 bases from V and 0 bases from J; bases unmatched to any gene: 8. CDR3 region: CASSLRDSSSTDTQYF. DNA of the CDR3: TGTGCCAGCAGTCTTCGGGACAGCTCTAGCACAGATACGCAGTATTTT.

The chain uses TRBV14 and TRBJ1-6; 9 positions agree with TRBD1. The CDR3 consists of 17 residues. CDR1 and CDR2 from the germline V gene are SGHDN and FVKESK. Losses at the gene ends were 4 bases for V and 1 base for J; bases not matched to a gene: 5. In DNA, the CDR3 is TGTGCCAGCAGCCCCCGGGACAGGGAGTCCTATAATTCACCCCTCCACTTT. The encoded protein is CASSPRDRESYNSPLHF.

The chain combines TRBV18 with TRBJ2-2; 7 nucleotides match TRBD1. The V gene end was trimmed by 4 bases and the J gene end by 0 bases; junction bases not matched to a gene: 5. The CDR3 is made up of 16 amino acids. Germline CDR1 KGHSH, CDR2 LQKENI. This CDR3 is CASSQGQPANTGELFF. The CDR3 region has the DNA TGTGCCAGCTCACAGGGACAGCCGGCGAACACCGGGGAGCTGTTTTTT.

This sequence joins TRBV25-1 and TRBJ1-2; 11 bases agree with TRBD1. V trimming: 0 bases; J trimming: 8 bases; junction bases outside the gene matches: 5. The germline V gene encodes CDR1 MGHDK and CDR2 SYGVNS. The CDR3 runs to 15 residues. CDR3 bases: TGTGCCAGCAGTGAATACGGACAGGGGGCGAGGGGCTACACCTTC. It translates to CASSEYGQGARGYTF.

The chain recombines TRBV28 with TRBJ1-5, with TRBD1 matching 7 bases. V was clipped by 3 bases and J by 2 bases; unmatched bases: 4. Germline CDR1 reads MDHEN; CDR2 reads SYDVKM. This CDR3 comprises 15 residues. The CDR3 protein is CASSFETGGNQPQHF. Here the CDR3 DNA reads TGTGCCAGCAGTTTTGAAACAGGGGGCAATCAGCCCCAGCATTTT.

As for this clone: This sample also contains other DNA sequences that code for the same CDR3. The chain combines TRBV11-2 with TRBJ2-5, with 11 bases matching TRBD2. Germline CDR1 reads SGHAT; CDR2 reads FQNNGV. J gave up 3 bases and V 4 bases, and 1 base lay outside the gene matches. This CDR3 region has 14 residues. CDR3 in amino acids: CASSSTSGKETQYF. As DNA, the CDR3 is TGTGCCAGCAGCTCGACTAGCGGGAAAGAGACCCAGTACTTC.

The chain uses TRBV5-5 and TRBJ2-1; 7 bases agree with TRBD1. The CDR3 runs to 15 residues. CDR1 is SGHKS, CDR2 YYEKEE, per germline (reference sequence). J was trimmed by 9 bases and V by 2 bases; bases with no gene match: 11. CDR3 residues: CASSFGDRESLEQFF. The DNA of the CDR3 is TGTGCCAGCAGCTTCGGGGACAGAGAATCTCTTGAGCAGTTCTTC.

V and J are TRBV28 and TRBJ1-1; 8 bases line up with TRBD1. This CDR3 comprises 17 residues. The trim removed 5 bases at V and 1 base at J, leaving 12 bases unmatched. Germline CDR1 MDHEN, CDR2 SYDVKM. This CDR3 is CASSLLGQGEGNTEAFF. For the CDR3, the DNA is TGTGCCAGCAGTCTTCTTGGACAGGGAGAGGGGAACACTGAAGCTTTCTTT. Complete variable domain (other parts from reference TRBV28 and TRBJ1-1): DVKVTQSSRYLVKRTGEKVFLECVQDMDHENMFWYRQDPGLGLRLIYFSYDVKMKEKGDIPEGYSVSREKKERFSLILESASTNQTSMYLCASSLLGQGEGNTEAFFGQGTRLTVV.

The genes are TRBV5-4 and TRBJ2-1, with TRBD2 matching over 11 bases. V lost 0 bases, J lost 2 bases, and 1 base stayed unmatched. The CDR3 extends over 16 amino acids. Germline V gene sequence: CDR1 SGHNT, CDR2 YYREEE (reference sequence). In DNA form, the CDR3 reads TGTGCCAGCAGCTTGGAACTAGCGGGAGCCTACAATGAGCAGTTCTTC. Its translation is CASSLELAGAYNEQFF.

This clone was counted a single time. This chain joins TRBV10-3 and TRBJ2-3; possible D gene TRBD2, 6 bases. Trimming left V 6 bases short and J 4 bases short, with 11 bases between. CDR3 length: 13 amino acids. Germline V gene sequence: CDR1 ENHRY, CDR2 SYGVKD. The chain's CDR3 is CAISGSSPDTQYF. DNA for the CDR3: TGTGCCATCAGCGGGAGTTCACCAGATACGCAGTATTTT.

The CDR3 DNA is TGTGCCAGCAGTGGGGACTTAAGCAATGAGCAGTTCTTC. Translated: CASSGDLSNEQFF. The chain joins TRBV2 to TRBJ2-1; the D gene is possibly TRBD2 (6 bases). This CDR3 region has 13 residues. V shed 4 bases and J shed 6 bases, with 10 bases lying between them. Germline loops: CDR1 SNHLY, CDR2 FYNNEI.

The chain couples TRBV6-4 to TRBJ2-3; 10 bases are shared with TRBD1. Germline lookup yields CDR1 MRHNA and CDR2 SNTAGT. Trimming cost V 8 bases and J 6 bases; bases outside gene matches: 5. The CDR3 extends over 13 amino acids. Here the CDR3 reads CASRRDRGDTQYF. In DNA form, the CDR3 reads TGTGCCAGCCGCCGGGACAGGGGTGATACGCAGTATTTT.